These T cell receptor beta chains were read from a single sample in a study of regulatory T cells in long-lasting Graves disease. TCRdb processed the multiplex PCR reads anew with MiXCR; each CDR3 protein has one entry. The data show approximately 400,000 distinct CDR3 sequences, about 16% seen once. The same data also went into a second study, on T cells in Graves' hyperthyroidism and ophthalmopathy.

Material: peripheral blood mononuclear cells (PBMCs), obtained at new diagnosis, from a patient treated with antithyroid drugs. The receptors here all came from a woman aged 25 to 45 with Graves disease. Both conserved end residues are part of each CDR3. D genes are given only for firm matches. Clone size is stated in some rows and not others, as once, few, many or a class when expanded.

j_call | v_call | clone_size | d_call | cdr3_aa | cdr3_nt
TRBJ2-5 | TRBV12-3/TRBV12-4 | many | . | CASSLARRSQETQYF | TGTGCCAGCAGTTTAGCGCGCCGGAGCCAAGAGACCCAGTACTTC
TRBJ1-5 | TRBV19 | . | . | CASSNTGSNQPQHF | TGTGCCAGTAGTAATACCGGTTCCAATCAGCCCCAGCATTTT
TRBJ2-2 | TRBV20-1 | many | TRBD2 | CSASSGTSGRGGGELFF | TGCAGTGCTTCGTCCGGGACTAGCGGACGTGGGGGCGGGGAGCTGTTTTTT
TRBJ2-7 | TRBV20-1 | few | TRBD2 | CSASPPGGGEQYF | TGCAGTGCTAGCCCCCCCGGGGGGGGCGAGCAGTACTTC
TRBJ2-5 | TRBV6-2/TRBV6-3 | many | TRBD2 | CASSYSFIRLAGEGETQYF | TGTGCCAGCAGTTACTCATTTATTCGGCTAGCGGGAGAGGGAGAGACCCAGTACTTC
TRBJ1-2 | TRBV29-1 | . | . | CSVTPKGGEGGYTF | TGCAGCGTTACCCCCAAGGGGGGCGAGGGTGGCTACACCTTC
TRBJ1-5 | TRBV2 | many | . | CASSEGVQPQHF | TGTGCCAGCAGTGAAGGGGTACAGCCCCAGCATTTT
TRBJ2-2 | TRBV7-9 | many | . | CASSSSGTSNTGELFF | TGTGCCAGCAGCTCCTCCGGGACTTCGAACACCGGGGAGCTGTTTTTT
TRBJ1-1 | TRBV12-3/TRBV12-4 | many | . | CASSLVRAQGSAFF | TGTGCCAGCAGTTTAGTCCGGGCCCAGGGATCAGCTTTCTTT
TRBJ1-1 | TRBV29-1 | few | . | CSVRIAEAFF | TGCAGCGTGAGGATAGCTGAAGCTTTCTTT
TRBJ2-5 | TRBV12-3/TRBV12-4 | many | TRBD1 | CASSSGQRETQYF | TGTGCCAGCAGTTCGGGACAGAGGGAGACCCAGTACTTC
TRBJ2-7 | TRBV19 | few | TRBD2 | CASSISLAGFYEQYF | TGTGCCAGTAGTATTTCACTAGCGGGCTTCTACGAGCAGTACTTC
TRBJ2-1 | TRBV9 | many | . | CASTVGNNEQFF | TGTGCCAGCACCGTAGGTAACAATGAGCAGTTCTTC
TRBJ2-7 | TRBV5-6 | many | TRBD2 | CASSVLSGRYEQYF | TGTGCCAGCAGCGTTCTTAGCGGGAGGTACGAGCAGTACTTC
TRBJ1-2 | TRBV4-2 | . | . | CASSQDLGINYGYTF | TGTGCCAGCAGCCAAGATCTAGGCATTAACTATGGCTACACCTTC
TRBJ2-5 | TRBV5-1 | once | . | CASSPTSWETQYF | TGCGCCAGCAGCCCTACGAGTTGGGAGACCCAGTACTTC
TRBJ2-1 | TRBV3-1 | many | . | CASSPTPGQEQFF | TGTGCCAGCAGCCCAACCCCCGGCCAGGAGCAGTTCTTC
TRBJ2-1 | TRBV6-1 | . | TRBD2 | CASSLIRLAGGSNEQFF | TGTGCCAGCAGTCTTATCAGACTAGCGGGAGGTTCTAATGAGCAGTTCTTC
TRBJ2-3 | TRBV5-1 | many | TRBD2 | CASSHTGTSGRKGTDTQYF | TGCGCCAGCAGCCACACCGGGACTAGCGGGAGAAAGGGCACAGATACGCAGTATTTT
TRBJ1-5 | TRBV7-9 | many | . | CASSPAGPSNQPQHF | TGTGCCAGCAGCCCCGCGGGGCCTAGCAATCAGCCCCAGCATTTT
TRBJ1-3 | TRBV7-9 | . | . | CASSNLVYGNTIYF | TGTGCCAGCAGCAACCTTGTTTATGGAAACACCATATATTTT
TRBJ2-1 | TRBV4-1 | few | TRBD1 | CASSQEGTGAYNEQFF | TGCGCCAGCAGCCAAGAGGGGACAGGAGCCTACAATGAGCAGTTCTTC
TRBJ1-5 | TRBV28 | many | TRBD1 | CASITARVRDSSNQPQHF | TGTGCCAGCATTACGGCCAGGGTCCGGGACAGTAGCAATCAGCCCCAGCATTTT
TRBJ2-3 | TRBV24-1 | many | . | CATSAVATSSTQYF | TGTGCCACCAGTGCAGTAGCCACCTCCTCGACGCAGTATTTT
TRBJ2-1 | TRBV7-2 | many | . | CASSFALGPYNEQFF | TGTGCCAGCAGCTTCGCCCTGGGCCCCTACAATGAGCAGTTCTTC
TRBJ1-6 | TRBV5-8 | many | . | CASRPHSPLHF | TGTGCCAGCAGGCCTCATTCACCCCTCCACTTT
TRBJ2-7 | TRBV24-1 | . | . | CATSLPNSYEQYF | TGTGCCACCAGTCTACCCAACTCCTACGAGCAGTACTTC
TRBJ2-5 | TRBV14 | few | . | CASSQAKETQYF | TGTGCCAGCAGCCAAGCGAAAGAGACCCAGTACTTC
TRBJ2-1 | TRBV2 | many | TRBD2 | CASSPRTSRYNEQFF | TGTGCCAGCAGTCCTAGGACTAGTCGCTACAATGAGCAGTTCTTC
TRBJ2-1 | TRBV20-1 | many | . | CSASLYLKGRNNEQFF | TGCAGTGCTAGTCTCTATCTAAAGGGCAGAAATAATGAGCAGTTCTTC